Following are 26 T cell receptor beta chains from one sample sequenced in a study of cytomegalovirus exposure and HLA in healthy donors. Both 60 Vbeta primers and 13 Jbeta primers went into the PCR. Generated by immunoSEQ multiplex PCR, the TCRdb table keeps only in-frame clones and is missing some. The table records roughly 120,000 clones, approximately 80% of them present only once. What was sequenced was PBMCs. All receptors come from a man aged 18 to 30 in good health and CMV-seronegative.

The chain joins TRBV7-8 to TRBJ2-7; possibly TRBD1 for D (6 bases). In germline, CDR1 is SGHVS, CDR2 FQNEAQ. The CDR3 covers 13 residues. V was cut by 5 bases and J by 3 bases, with 11 bases left in between. This CDR3 reads CASSIGQHYEQYV. For the CDR3, the DNA is TGTGCCAGCAGCATAGGACAGCACTACGAGCAGTACGTC.

V gene TRBV6-1 combines with J gene TRBJ2-3, with a tentative D call TRBD1 (6 bases). V was cut by 8 bases and J by 4 bases, with 19 bases left in between. The CDR3 covers 15 residues. CDR1 is MNHNS and CDR2 is SASEGT in the germline V gene. CDR3 sequence reads: CASVSQGFYSDTQYF. The DNA for the CDR3 is TGTGCCAGCGTTTCCCAGGGGTTTTATTCAGATACGCAGTATTTT.

The rearrangement links TRBV12-5 to TRBJ1-4; maybe TRBD1 (6 bases). The CDR3 sequence is 12 residues long. Trimming left V 6 bases short and J 12 bases short, with 14 bases between. The germline V gene has CDR1 LGHNT and CDR2 FRNRAP. CDR3 loop: CASGAGAGELFF. In nucleotides, the CDR3 is TGTGCTAGTGGGGCAGGGGCGGGAGAACTGTTTTTT.

The V and J genes are TRBV7-2 and TRBJ2-5; D is possibly TRBD1 (6 bases). This CDR3 has 16 amino acids. Germline V gene data show CDR1 as SGHTA and CDR2 as FQGNSA. The V and J ends lost 0 bases and 5 bases respectively, with 16 bases between them. Written as DNA, the CDR3 is TGTGCCAGCAGCTTAGCTATGGACAGCTCTCTCGAGACCCAGTACTTC. Protein product: CASSLAMDSSLETQYF. Filled out from reference TRBV7-2 and TRBJ2-5, the complete variable domain reads GAGVSQSPSNKVTEKGKDVELRCDPISGHTALYWYRQSLGQGLEFLIYFQGNSAPDKSGLPSDRFSAERTGGSVSTLTIQRTQQEDSAVYLCASSLAMDSSLETQYFGPGTRLLVL.

This clone occurred once. The rearrangement uses TRBV27 and TRBJ2-5, with TRBD1 matching over 10 bases. CDR1 is MNHEY, CDR2 SMNVEV, per germline (reference sequence). The ends lost 7 bases at V and 2 bases at J; junction bases unmatched: 13. The CDR3 extends over 17 amino acids. DNA for the CDR3: TGTGCCAGCACCCCATTAAGCCGGGACAGGGGTCAAGAGACCCAGTACTTC. Protein: CASTPLSRDRGQETQYF.

The rearrangement links TRBV11-3 to TRBJ2-1; 7 bases fit TRBD2. Germline V CDR1 and CDR2: SGHNT, YENEEA. This CDR3 comprises 16 residues. Germline trimming cut 1 base from V and 9 bases from J; bases unmatched to any gene: 12. Written as DNA, the CDR3 is TGTGCCAGCAGCTTAGTGGGAGGGCACGATTTAGCTGAGCAGTTCTTC. Translation: CASSLVGGHDLAEQFF.

The chain carries TRBV11-2 and TRBJ1-4; D call uncertain. The germline V and J ends were trimmed by 3 bases and 7 bases, with 9 bases remaining between them. There are 13 residues in the CDR3. Germline values: CDR1 SGHAT, CDR2 FQNNGV. The CDR3 reads CASSFPQREKLFF. The DNA of the CDR3 is TGTGCCAGCAGCTTCCCACAACGTGAAAAACTGTTTTTT.

In regard to this clone: One end of the junction is discordant with germline, which a read error may explain. The sample contains more than one DNA sequence encoding this CDR3. This chain uses TRBV28 with TRBJ1-4; TRBD1 might be the D (5 bases). Per germline, CDR1 MDHEN and CDR2 SYDVKM. CDR3 length: 15 amino acids. The CDR3 nucleotides read TGTGCCATCCAGGGAGGGTCCACTCTTAATGAAAAGCTGTTTTTT. It codes for CAIQGGSTLNEKLFF.

In its sample, this clone was seen once. The chain employs TRBV9 and TRBJ2-1, with D possibly TRBD1 on 6 matching bases. V shed 9 bases and J shed 5 bases, with 15 bases lying between them. Per the germline V gene, CDR1 is SGDLS and CDR2 is YYNGEE. The CDR3 has 13 residues. The CDR3 reads CATGGGQNNEQFF. The CDR3 DNA reads TGTGCCACAGGTGGGGGCCAAAACAATGAGCAGTTCTTC.

V usage is TRBV5-5 and J usage is TRBJ2-1; maybe TRBD2 (6 bases). The CDR3 totals 15 residues. Trimming cost V 1 base and J 4 bases, with 12 bases left between them. Germline V gives CDR1 SGHKS, CDR2 YYEKEE (reference sequence). DNA for the CDR3: TGTGCCAGCAGCTTGAATGTGGGGGGATACAATGAGCAGTTCTTC. Translated, it gives CASSLNVGGYNEQFF.

Remarks on this clone: Other nucleotide sequences from this sample produce the same CDR3. The chain is built from TRBV5-1 and TRBJ2-2; 8 nucleotides agree with TRBD1. Germline-derived CDR1 and CDR2 are SGHRS and YFSETQ. Trimming removed 7 bases from V and 2 bases from J; junction bases left unmatched: 4. This CDR3 contains 14 residues. CDR3: CASRTGSNTGELFF. The DNA of the CDR3 is TGCGCCAGCCGGACAGGGTCTAACACCGGGGAGCTGTTTTTT.

This clone showed up just once. At one of its ends the junction is not consistent with the germline gene, which may arise from a read error. This chain links TRBV7-7 with TRBJ1-2; the match to TRBD1 covers 9 bases. CDR3 length: 15 residues. The V gene's germline CDR1 is SSHAT and CDR2 FNYEAQ (reference sequence). The CDR3 spells CASSLEGQGERGYTF. The CDR3, as DNA: TGTGCTAGCAGCTTAGAGGGACAGGGTGAAAGGGGCTACACCTTC.

The rearrangement links TRBV27 to TRBJ2-2, with TRBD2 matching over 10 bases. The CDR3 is 17 amino acids. Per germline, CDR1 MNHEY and CDR2 SMNVEV (reference sequence). V was clipped by 5 bases and J by 0 bases; unmatched bases: 6. The CDR3 region has the DNA TGTGCCAGCAGTCGCGAAGCGGGAGGGTCGAACACCGGGGAGCTGTTTTTT. Protein sequence: CASSREAGGSNTGELFF.

The chain is built from TRBV28 and TRBJ2-7; D might be TRBD2 (6 bases). Germline values: CDR1 MDHEN, CDR2 SYDVKM. V lost 8 bases, J lost 4 bases, and 18 bases lay in between. The CDR3 runs to 14 residues. CDR3 sequence (DNA): TGTGCCAGCGTCAGGGACTCTCCTTCTTACGAGCAGTACTTC. Protein sequence: CASVRDSPSYEQYF.

The chain joins TRBV6-5 to TRBJ1-4; TRBD1 is a possible D gene (5 bases). Germline V gene lookup returns CDR1 MNHEY and CDR2 SVGAGI. Trimming removed 2 bases from V and 5 bases from J, with 6 bases in between. The CDR3 spans 13 residues. CDR3 DNA sequence: TGTGCCAGCAGTTACGACAGCAATGAAAAACTGTTTTTT. As protein: CASSYDSNEKLFF.

This sequence joins TRBV7-8 and TRBJ2-4, with D possibly matching TRBD2 (5 bases). Trimming cost V 8 bases and J 0 bases, with 20 bases left between them. The V gene's germline CDR1 is SGHVS and CDR2 FQNEAQ. The CDR3 length is 17 residues. The CDR3 coding sequence is TGTGCCAGCCCGGCCCGCCCCCAGCGGCTAGCCAAAAACATTCAGTACTTC. Translating gives CASPARPQRLAKNIQYF.

V is TRBV2 and J is TRBJ2-2; TRBD2 matches at 7 bases. CDR1 is SNHLY, CDR2 FYNNEI, per germline. The CDR3 has 13 amino acids. Losses at the gene ends were 8 bases for V and 6 bases for J; bases not matched to a gene: 6. The CDR3 reads CASAGTIAGELFF. The DNA for the CDR3 is TGTGCCAGCGCTGGGACTATCGCCGGGGAGCTGTTTTTT.

The chain has TRBV19 and TRBJ2-7, with 7 bases matching TRBD1. Germline V gene lookup returns CDR1 LNHDA and CDR2 SQIVND (reference sequence). The CDR3 has 12 amino acids. J was trimmed by 7 bases and V by 10 bases; bases with no gene match: 10. CDR3 bases: TGTGCCACTTCCTCACAGGGGTGGGAGCAGTACTTC. Translation gives CATSSQGWEQYF.

The chain combines TRBV11-2 with TRBJ2-1; 10 nucleotides agree with TRBD2. Trimming removed 5 bases from V and 5 bases from J; junction bases left unmatched: 6. CDR3 length: 15 residues. CDR1 is SGHAT and CDR2 is FQNNGV in the germline V gene. CDR3 sequence reads: CASSLGLANNNEQFF. The CDR3 DNA sequence: TGTGCCAGCAGCCTGGGACTAGCGAATAACAATGAGCAGTTCTTC.

The chain recombines TRBV6-5 with TRBJ2-3; perhaps TRBD2 as D (6 bases). Trimming stripped 0 bases from V and 6 bases from J, with 13 bases between. This CDR3 contains 15 residues. CDR1 and CDR2 from the germline V gene are MNHEY and SVGAGI. The CDR3 here is CASSYSSLLADTQYF. CDR3 sequence (DNA): TGTGCCAGCAGTTACTCGAGCCTACTAGCTGATACGCAGTATTTT.

This chain uses TRBV28 with TRBJ2-3, with TRBD2 matching over 11 bases. Germline-derived CDR1 and CDR2 are MDHEN and SYDVKM. The CDR3 is made up of 18 amino acids. Germline trimming cut 3 bases from V and 3 bases from J; bases unmatched to any gene: 11. The CDR3 is CASSFDVAGGPPTDTQYF. CDR3 nucleotide sequence: TGTGCCAGCAGTTTTGATGTAGCGGGAGGGCCGCCTACAGATACGCAGTATTTT. Looking up the rest from reference TRBV28 and TRBJ2-3 gives the full variable domain: DVKVTQSSRYLVKRTGEKVFLECVQDMDHENMFWYRQDPGLGLRLIYFSYDVKMKEKGDIPEGYSVSREKKERFSLILESASTNQTSMYLCASSFDVAGGPPTDTQYFGPGTRLTVL.

This clone was seen more than once but under ten times. The chain recombines TRBV14 with TRBJ1-1, with no clear D. From germline, CDR1 is SGHDN and CDR2 FVKESK. The V and J ends lost 4 bases and 0 bases respectively, with 6 bases between them. CDR3 length: 13 amino acids. The CDR3 reads CASSPSVNTEAFF. In DNA, the CDR3 is TGTGCCAGCAGCCCATCAGTGAACACTGAAGCTTTCTTT.

The chain combines TRBV11-2 with TRBJ2-2; 10 bases map to TRBD2. Losses at the gene ends were 5 bases for V and 0 bases for J; bases not matched to a gene: 12. This CDR3 comprises 19 residues. CDR1 is SGHAT and CDR2 is FQNNGV in the germline V gene. As DNA, the CDR3 is TGTGCCAGCAGCACACGCCTAGCGGGAGTCCTTGCGAACACCGGGGAGCTGTTTTTT. It translates to CASSTRLAGVLANTGELFF.

Within the sample, this clone is medium-sized (0.01 to 0.1%). V and J are TRBV6-1 and TRBJ2-1; 9 bases agree with TRBD1. The CDR3 runs to 16 residues. J was trimmed by 8 bases and V by 0 bases; bases with no gene match: 8. Germline V CDR1 and CDR2: MNHNS, SASEGT. Written as DNA, the CDR3 is TGTGCCAGCAGTGAAGCGGGGACAGGGTTTATCGATGAGCAGTTCTTC. Translation: CASSEAGTGFIDEQFF.

The V gene is TRBV2, the J gene TRBJ1-5; no clear D gene. The ends were cut back, 6 bases at V and 6 bases at J, with 21 bases in the middle. The CDR3 is 16 amino acids. Germline CDR1 reads SNHLY; CDR2 reads FYNNEI. The CDR3 loop reads CASSPNYSGLGQPQHF. CDR3 in DNA: TGTGCCAGCAGCCCAAATTACAGTGGGCTCGGTCAGCCCCAGCATTTT.

This clone was detected a few times. The chain joins TRBV27 to TRBJ2-1; no definite D call. There are 13 residues in the CDR3. V was shortened by 7 bases and J by 2 bases, with 9 bases between the two germline ends. Looked up from germline, CDR1 is MNHEY and CDR2 is SMNVEV (reference sequence). CDR3 amino acids: CASTMRPYNEQFF. The CDR3, as DNA: TGTGCCAGCACTATGAGGCCCTACAATGAGCAGTTCTTC.